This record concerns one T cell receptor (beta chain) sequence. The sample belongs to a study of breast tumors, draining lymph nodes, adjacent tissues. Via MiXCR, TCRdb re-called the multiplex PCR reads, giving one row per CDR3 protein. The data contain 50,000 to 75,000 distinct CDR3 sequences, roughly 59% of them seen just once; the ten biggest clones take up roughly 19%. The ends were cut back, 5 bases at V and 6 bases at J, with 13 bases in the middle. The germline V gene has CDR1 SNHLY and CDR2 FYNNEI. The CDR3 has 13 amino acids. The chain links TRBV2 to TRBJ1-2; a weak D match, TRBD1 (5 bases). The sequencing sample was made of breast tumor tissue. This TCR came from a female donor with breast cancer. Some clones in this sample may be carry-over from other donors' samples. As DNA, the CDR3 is TGTGCCAGCAGTAGGTCGGGGGGGGATGGCTACACCTTC. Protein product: CASSRSGGDGYTF. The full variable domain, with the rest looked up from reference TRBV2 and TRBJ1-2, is EPEVTQTPSHQVTQMGQEVILRCVPISNHLYFYWYRQILGQKVEFLVSFYNNEISEKSEIFDDQFSVERPDGSNFTLKIRSTKLEDSAMYFCASSRSGGDGYTFGSGTRLTVV.